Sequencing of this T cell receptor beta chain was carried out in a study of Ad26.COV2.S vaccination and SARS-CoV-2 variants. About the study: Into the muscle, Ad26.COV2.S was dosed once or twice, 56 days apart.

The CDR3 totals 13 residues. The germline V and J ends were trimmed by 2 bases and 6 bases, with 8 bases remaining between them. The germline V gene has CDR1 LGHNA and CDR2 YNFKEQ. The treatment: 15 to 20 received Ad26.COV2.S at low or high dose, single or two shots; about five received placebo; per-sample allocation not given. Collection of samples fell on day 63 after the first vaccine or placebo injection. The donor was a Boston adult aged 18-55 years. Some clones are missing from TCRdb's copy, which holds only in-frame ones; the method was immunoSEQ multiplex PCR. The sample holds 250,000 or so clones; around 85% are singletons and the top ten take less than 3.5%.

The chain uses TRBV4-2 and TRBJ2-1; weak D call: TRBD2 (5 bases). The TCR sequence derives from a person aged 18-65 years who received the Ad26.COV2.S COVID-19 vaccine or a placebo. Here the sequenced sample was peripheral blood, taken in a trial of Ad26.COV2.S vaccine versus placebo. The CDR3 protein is CASSQRGANEQFF. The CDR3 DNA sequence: TGTGCCAGCAGCCAACGGGGAGCCAATGAGCAGTTCTTC.